What follows are 20 T cell receptor beta chains derived from one specimen sequenced in a study of T cells after yellow fever vaccination. In TCRdb, the 5' RACE reads were re-called with MiXCR into one record per CDR3 protein. The sample contains 70,000 or so distinct CDR3 sequences, roughly 6% of which appear only once. The material was CD4+ T cells sorted from PBMCs, obtained less than 18 days after the first yellow fever vaccination. The source is a man aged 18-30 years who received the YFV17D yellow fever vaccine.

This clonotype was counted ten times or more. The chain carries TRBV7-2 and TRBJ1-1; possibly TRBD1 for D (6 bases). Germline values: CDR1 SGHTA, CDR2 FQGNSA. Trimming removed 5 bases at V and 6 bases at J, with 22 bases between. This CDR3 comprises 16 residues. As DNA, the CDR3 is TGTGCCAGCAGCCGCTCCCGGGGGGCTTCTTTGGCTGAAGCTTTCTTT. Residues: CASSRSRGASLAEAFF.

This clonotype was found many times. The CDR3 DNA reads as TGTGCCAGCAGCTTGCCCGACAGGGGCCAAGAGACCCAGTACTTC. It specifies CASSLPDRGQETQYF. The genes are TRBV5-4 and TRBJ2-5, with TRBD1 matching over 8 bases. Germline values: CDR1 SGHNT, CDR2 YYREEE (reference sequence). CDR3 length: 15 amino acids. The J segment lost 1 base and the V segment lost 1 base, leaving 3 bases of the junction unmatched.

This clonotype was observed at least ten times. The chain's CDR3 is CASRLQGISYEQYF. CDR3 bases: TGCGCCAGTCGGTTACAGGGAATTTCCTACGAGCAGTACTTC. The V and J genes are TRBV5-1 and TRBJ2-7; possibly TRBD1 for D (6 bases). The CDR3 has 14 residues. V lost 8 bases and J lost 1, with 16 bases in between. The germline V gene encodes CDR1 SGHRS and CDR2 YFSETQ.

This clonotype was seen repeatedly, ten times or more. The V gene is TRBV12-3 or TRBV12-4, the J gene TRBJ2-7, with D unclear. The CDR3 spans 12 residues. The ends were cut back, 6 bases at V and 6 bases at J, with 12 bases in the middle. CDR3 amino acids: CASSPEQGEQYF. In DNA form, the CDR3 reads TGTGCCAGCAGCCCAGAACAAGGCGAGCAGTACTTC.

This clonotype was observed at least ten times. Here the CDR3 DNA reads TGTGCCAGCAGCTTAGGAGGTAGCGGGGAAACAGATACGCAGTATTTT. This gives the protein CASSLGGSGETDTQYF. The chain employs TRBV7-2 and TRBJ2-3; 8 bases align to TRBD2. V was pared by 1 base and J by 3 bases, with 6 bases of the junction left unmatched. The length of the CDR3 is 16 residues. Germline loops: CDR1 SGHTA, CDR2 FQGNSA. Variable domain in full (rest from reference TRBV7-2 and TRBJ2-3): GAGVSQSPSNKVTEKGKDVELRCDPISGHTALYWYRQSLGQGLEFLIYFQGNSAPDKSGLPSDRFSAERTGGSVSTLTIQRTQQEDSAVYLCASSLGGSGETDTQYFGPGTRLTVL.

The sample holds many counts of this clonotype. The chain joins TRBV20-1 to TRBJ1-1; no clear D. V was cut by 3 bases and J by 1 base, with 6 bases left in between. The CDR3 runs to 12 residues. Germline CDR1 reads DFQATT; CDR2 reads SNEGSKA (reference sequence). CDR3 nucleotide sequence: TGCAGTGCTAGTCCCCAGAACACTGAAGCTTTCTTT. Encoded protein: CSASPQNTEAFF.

This clonotype was counted many times. This chain connects TRBV7-9 to TRBJ2-1; D is ambiguous. CDR1 and CDR2 (germline): SEHNR, FQNEAQ (reference sequence). The germline V and J ends were trimmed by 0 bases and 7 bases, with 13 bases remaining between them. The CDR3 runs to 15 residues. For the CDR3, the DNA is TGTGCCAGCAGCTTAGCCCGGTTCGGAAGGAATGAGCAGTTCTTC. It yields the protein CASSLARFGRNEQFF.

This clonotype was seen at least ten times. The chain is built from TRBV18 and TRBJ2-7; no definite D call. The CDR3 runs to 12 residues. Trimming took 2 bases from V and 6 from J, leaving 8 bases between them. Per germline, CDR1 KGHSH and CDR2 LQKENI. The CDR3, as DNA: TGTGCCAGCTCACCAAGGGAAAGCGAGCAGTACTTC. It is translated as CASSPRESEQYF.

This clonotype came up many times. This sequence joins TRBV18 and TRBJ2-5; 7 positions match TRBD1. CDR1 and CDR2 (germline): KGHSH, LQKENI. V trimming: 3 bases; J trimming: 3 bases; junction bases outside the gene matches: 4. CDR3 length: 14 amino acids. The DNA of the CDR3 is TGTGCCAGCTCACCCCCAACAGGGGAAGAGACCCAGTACTTC. Translated, it gives CASSPPTGEETQYF.

This chain connects TRBV20-1 to TRBJ2-1, with 12 nucleotides matching TRBD2. The CDR3 has 15 amino acids. CDR1 and CDR2 from the germline V gene are DFQATT and SNEGSKA (reference sequence). V gave up 6 bases and J gave up 8 bases; unmatched junction bases: 11. The CDR3 region is CSASRSSGGAHEQFF. CDR3 DNA sequence: TGCAGTGCAAGCCGTTCTAGCGGGGGGGCCCATGAGCAGTTCTTC.

This clonotype occurred many times. The genes are TRBV7-9 and TRBJ2-1; D remains unclear. This CDR3 has 15 residues. Germline CDR1 is SEHNR and CDR2 is FQNEAQ (reference sequence). V lost 2 bases, J lost 0 bases, and 8 bases lay in between. CDR3 nucleotide sequence: TGTGCCAGCAGCTTACTCGCTTACTCCTACAATGAGCAGTTCTTC. Its translation: CASSLLAYSYNEQFF.

This clonotype came up many times. The V call is TRBV20-1, the J call TRBJ2-1; maybe TRBD2 (6 bases). This CDR3 spans 15 amino acids. The V and J ends lost 1 base and 7 bases respectively, with 17 bases between them. In germline, CDR1 is DFQATT, CDR2 SNEGSKA (reference sequence). The CDR3, as DNA: TGCAGTGCTAGAGGCGGGACCATCGAGTTAAATGAGCAGTTCTTC. Its protein is CSARGGTIELNEQFF.

In its sample, this clonotype was seen many times. V is TRBV7-2 and J is TRBJ2-2; the match to TRBD1 covers 11 bases. V lost 5 bases to trimming and J lost 5 bases; unmatched junction nucleotides: 7. This CDR3 is 16 amino acids long. The germline V gene encodes CDR1 SGHTA and CDR2 FQGNSA. The CDR3 DNA follows: TGTGCCAGCAGCCAAAGGACAGGGGGCAAAACCGGGGAGCTGTTTTTT. Protein sequence: CASSQRTGGKTGELFF.

This clonotype has a count of ten or more. This sequence joins TRBV5-4 and TRBJ1-4, with TRBD1 matching 9 bases. This CDR3 contains 14 residues. J lost 8 bases, V lost 2 bases, and 4 bases had no gene match. CDR1 SGHNT and CDR2 YYREEE come from the germline V gene (reference sequence). CDR3 in DNA: TGTGCCAGCAGCTTACAGGGGGCCGAGGAAAAACTGTTTTTT. This encodes CASSLQGAEEKLFF.

The sample holds many counts of this clonotype. The rearrangement uses TRBV18 and TRBJ2-7; D is undetermined. The germline CDR1 and CDR2 sequences are KGHSH and LQKENI. The CDR3 has 12 residues. Trimming removed 3 bases from V and 5 bases from J, with 8 bases in between. The CDR3 sequence is CASSPLQDEQYF. The CDR3 nucleotides read TGTGCCAGCTCACCTCTTCAGGACGAGCAGTACTTC.

This clonotype was seen repeatedly, ten times or more. CDR3: CASSLAVGSPPEQFF. The CDR3 nucleotides read TGTGCCAGCAGCTTAGCAGTCGGCAGCCCCCCTGAGCAGTTCTTC. The chain links TRBV7-8 to TRBJ2-1; D gene uncertain. Germline CDR1 and CDR2: SGHVS and FQNEAQ. Trimming pared 0 bases from V and 9 bases from J, leaving 15 bases between. The CDR3 consists of 15 residues.

The sample holds a few counts of this clonotype. This sequence joins TRBV5-1 and TRBJ2-6; tentative D call: TRBD1 (5 bases). The germline V gene encodes CDR1 SGHRS and CDR2 YFSETQ. There are 16 residues in the CDR3. V was clipped by 4 bases and J by 3 bases, with 14 bases between them. The CDR3, as DNA: TGCGCCAGCAGCATCGGGCCTCAGGGTGGGGCCAACGTCCTGACTTTC. Translation gives CASSIGPQGGANVLTF.

This clonotype was counted at least ten times. The chain joins TRBV20-1 to TRBJ2-5; 8 nucleotides align to TRBD1. The CDR3 extends over 13 amino acids. Germline values: CDR1 DFQATT, CDR2 SNEGSKA (reference sequence). J gave up 5 bases and V 6 bases, and 8 bases lay outside the gene matches. In nucleotides, the CDR3 is TGCAGTGCCTGCGACAGGGGCGGCGAGACCCAGTACTTC. Amino acid sequence: CSACDRGGETQYF.

This clonotype was counted many times. The rearrangement links TRBV24-1 to TRBJ2-5; 7 bases align to TRBD2. The germline CDR1 and CDR2 sequences are KGHDR and SFDVKD. The CDR3 is 15 amino acids. Trimming at V came to 3 bases and at J to 5 bases, leaving 8 bases not matched to a gene. CDR3: CATSDGGLSGETQYF. CDR3 coding DNA: TGTGCCACCAGTGATGGGGGACTATCTGGGGAGACCCAGTACTTC.

This clonotype was seen a handful of times. V usage is TRBV20-1 and J usage is TRBJ2-1; a weak D match, TRBD2 (5 bases). The germline gives CDR1 DFQATT, CDR2 SNEGSKA (reference sequence). Trimming took 5 bases from V and 5 from J, leaving 13 bases between them. The CDR3 is 13 amino acids. CDR3 residues: CSALEGRNNEQFF. The CDR3 DNA reads TGCAGTGCTTTAGAGGGTCGTAACAATGAGCAGTTCTTC.